Sequencing of this TCR beta chain was carried out in a study of T cell responses to AZD1222 COVID-19 vaccine. About the research overall: Whether given at about 4 or about 12 weeks, second doses were pooled.

A word on this clone: Antigen specificity is unknown.

CDR1 and CDR2 (germline): ENHRY, SYGVKD. V gave up 10 bases and J gave up 8 bases, with 15 bases separating them. The CDR3 has 12 amino acids. The protocol was immunoSEQ multiplex PCR, while the TCRdb copy is restricted to in-frame clones and leaves out a portion. Here the sample spans some 140,000 clones, around nine tenths being singletons. Study-level results: Spike-specific TCR breadth and depth both grew after two AZD1222 doses. Donors, mostly white British, included more females; clonal diversity was possibly underestimated.

The sample consisted of peripheral blood, taken on day 0 of AZD1222 vaccination. The chain combines TRBV10-3 with TRBJ2-1; TRBD1 is a possible D gene (7 bases). This clonotype was obtained from an adult in good health. The DNA for the CDR3 is TGTGCCACTCAGCAGGGGGGAGATGAGCAGTTCTTC. Protein sequence: CATQQGGDEQFF.